The 30 T cell receptor beta chains reported below all come from one sample, sequenced in a study of cytomegalovirus exposure and HLA in healthy donors. 60 Vbeta and 13 Jbeta primers were used in PCR. The assay was immunoSEQ multiplex PCR, and TCRdb's table has in-frame clones only and misses some. The table lists about 77,000 clones, about four fifths of them singletons, with about 3.5% in the top ten. Sequences were obtained from PBMCs. The receptors come from a man aged 35 to 55 in good health and CMV-seronegative.

The CDR3 is CASSSTGGNEQYF. CDR3 DNA sequence: TGTGCCAGCAGTTCCACAGGGGGCAACGAGCAGTACTTC. The chain couples TRBV27 to TRBJ2-7, with TRBD1 matching over 9 bases. V gave up 4 bases and J gave up 5 bases; unmatched junction bases: 3. Germline V gene data show CDR1 as MNHEY and CDR2 as SMNVEV (reference sequence). CDR3 length equals 13 residues.

There are a few counts of this clone. CDR3 nucleotides: TGTGCCAGCAGTTTTGACAGGTTCGCGAACACCGGGGAGCTGTTTTTT. Translated, it gives CASSFDRFANTGELFF. The rearrangement links TRBV6-5 to TRBJ2-2; a weak D match, TRBD1 (6 bases). CDR1 is MNHEY, CDR2 SVGAGI, per germline. The CDR3 is made up of 16 amino acids. V was pared by 4 bases and J by 0 bases, with 12 bases between.

V is TRBV21-1 and J is TRBJ2-2; TRBD1 is the table's D call, not checked against the DNA. TRBV21-1 counts as a pseudogene. CDR3 size: 15 residues. CDR3 in amino acids: CASSKKRDRTGELFF. CDR3 in DNA: TGTGCCAGCAGCAAAAAAAGGGACAGAACCGGGGAGCTGTTTTTT.

V and J are TRBV9 and TRBJ1-1; TRBD1 is a possible D gene (5 bases). This CDR3 spans 15 amino acids. V was shortened by 4 bases and J by 5 bases, with 18 bases between the two germline ends. Germline V gene lookup returns CDR1 SGDLS and CDR2 YYNGEE. The CDR3 coding sequence is TGTGCCAGCAGCCTTGTCCAGGGTCCGTGGACTGAAGCTTTCTTT. Translating it yields CASSLVQGPWTEAFF. The variable domain in full, completed from reference TRBV9 and TRBJ1-1, reads DSGVTQTPKHLITATGQRVTLRCSPRSGDLSVYWYQQSLDQGLQFLIQYYNGEERAKGNILERFSAQQFPDLHSELNLSSLELGDSALYFCASSLVQGPWTEAFFGQGTRLTVV.

This clone was observed at least ten times. V and J are TRBV7-9 and TRBJ1-2; D is unclear. Germline V gene lookup returns CDR1 SEHNR and CDR2 FQNEAQ (reference sequence). This CDR3 region has 13 residues. Deletions cut 2 bases from V and 6 bases from J, with 10 bases between. CDR3 sequence: CASSLSKADGYTF. The CDR3 DNA is TGTGCCAGCAGCTTAAGCAAGGCGGATGGCTACACCTTC.

The chain carries TRBV27 and TRBJ2-5, with 7 positions matching TRBD1. CDR1 and CDR2 from the germline V gene are MNHEY and SMNVEV (reference sequence). The V and J ends lost 1 base and 5 bases, in that order; junction bases with no gene match: 7. The CDR3 length is 15 residues. This chain's CDR3 is CASSLWQGVRETQYF. For the CDR3, the DNA is TGTGCCAGCAGTTTATGGCAGGGGGTTCGGGAGACCCAGTACTTC.

The gene calls are TRBV29-1 and TRBJ1-1, with a tentative D call TRBD1 (5 bases). Germline lookup yields CDR1 SQVTM and CDR2 ANQGSEA. The CDR3 totals 12 residues. Trimming removed 4 bases at V and 7 bases at J, with 13 bases between. The CDR3 DNA reads TGCAGCGTTGTGGTGGGGCGCGATGAAGCTTTCTTT. Translated: CSVVVGRDEAFF.

The J gene is TRBJ2-1, the V gene TRBV6-1, with D possibly being TRBD1 (5 bases). With 4 bases removed from V and 10 bases from J, the gap between germline ends came to 11 bases. The CDR3 has 12 residues. CDR1 MNHNS and CDR2 SASEGT come from the germline V gene. The CDR3 coding sequence is TGTGCCAGCAGTGTTGGATGGACAGAGCAGTTCTTC. Its protein is CASSVGWTEQFF.

V and J are TRBV11-2 and TRBJ2-7, with 7 nucleotides matching TRBD2. This CDR3 contains 16 residues. Germline V CDR1 and CDR2: SGHAT, FQNNGV. V dropped 0 bases and J dropped 1; count of bases not matched to a gene: 6. CDR3 sequence reads: CASSLESSGYSYEQYF. CDR3 in DNA: TGTGCCAGCAGCTTAGAGTCTAGCGGTTATTCCTACGAGCAGTACTTC.

The genes are TRBV6-5 and TRBJ1-1, with D possibly TRBD1 on 5 matching bases. Germline V lookup: CDR1 MNHEY, CDR2 SVGAGI. The germline V and J ends were trimmed by 2 bases and 4 bases, with 14 bases remaining between them. The CDR3 extends over 15 amino acids. CDR3 bases: TGTGCCAGCAGTTACGGTGGACATGAGAGCACTGAAGCTTTCTTT. This codes for CASSYGGHESTEAFF.

Concerning this clone: Mismatch with germline at one junction end may stem from a read error. The V call is TRBV7-7, the J call TRBJ2-7, with D uncertain. The CDR3 has 13 residues. Per the germline V gene, CDR1 is SSHAT and CDR2 is FNYEAQ (reference sequence). The CDR3 coding sequence is TGTGCTAGCAGCTTAAGAGAAAGAGGAGAGCAGTACTTC. Its translation is CASSLRERGEQYF. Together with reference TRBV7-7 and TRBJ2-7, the CDR3 gives the full variable domain: GAGVSQSPRYKVTKRGQDVTLRCDPISSHATLYWYQQALGQGPEFLTYFNYEAQPDKSGLPSDRFSAERPEGSISTLTIQRTEQRDSAMYRCASSLRERGEQYFGPGTRLTVT.

The gene calls are TRBV5-1 and TRBJ2-3; weak D call: TRBD1 (5 bases). Trimming removed 0 bases at V and 4 bases at J, with 9 bases between. The germline V gene encodes CDR1 SGHRS and CDR2 YFSETQ. The length of the CDR3 is 14 residues. CDR3 in DNA: TGCGCCAGCAGCTTGGGCGACAGTGCAGATACGCAGTATTTT. Protein product: CASSLGDSADTQYF.

Only one count was recorded for this clone. V is TRBV2 and J is TRBJ2-3; D not certain. CDR3 length: 13 amino acids. The germline V gene has CDR1 SNHLY and CDR2 FYNNEI. Trimming stripped 3 bases from V and 4 bases from J, with 8 bases between. Here the CDR3 DNA reads TGTGCCAGCAGTGACCTGGTAGCAGATACGCAGTATTTT. Its protein is CASSDLVADTQYF.

The V gene is TRBV7-9, the J gene TRBJ1-5; D remains ambiguous. The V end lost 5 bases, the J end lost 6 bases, and 17 bases lay between the germline ends. The CDR3 loop spans 15 amino acids. In germline, CDR1 is SEHNR, CDR2 FQNEAQ (reference sequence). The DNA for the CDR3 is TGTGCCAGCAGCATAACCGGGCAAGGAGGTCAGCCCCAGCATTTT. This codes for CASSITGQGGQPQHF.

This clone has a single count. This sequence joins TRBV2 and TRBJ2-7; weak D call: TRBD2 (6 bases). Trimming took 3 bases from V and 6 from J, leaving 9 bases between them. The CDR3 runs 12 residues. CDR1 SNHLY and CDR2 FYNNEI come from the germline V gene. CDR3 coding DNA: TGTGCCAGCAGTGAGGGGGGATTCGAGCAGTACTTC. The encoded protein is CASSEGGFEQYF.

The chain links TRBV7-9 to TRBJ1-2; maybe TRBD1 (5 bases). The length of the CDR3 is 13 residues. The V end was cut by 3 bases, the J end by 2 bases, with 7 bases between. The germline V gene encodes CDR1 SEHNR and CDR2 FQNEAQ (reference sequence). The CDR3 loop reads CASSFAGNYGYTF. The CDR3 nucleotides read TGTGCCAGCAGCTTCGCAGGGAACTATGGCTACACCTTC.

V is TRBV7-3 and J is TRBJ2-2; D is undetermined. The CDR3 sequence is 13 residues long. V lost 5 bases to trimming and J lost 1 base, with 5 bases between them. Germline V gives CDR1 SGHTA, CDR2 FQGTGA. The DNA of the CDR3 is TGTGCCAGCAGCCCCCGGAACACCGGGGAGCTGTTTTTT. Its translation: CASSPRNTGELFF. Filled out from reference TRBV7-3 and TRBJ2-2, the complete variable domain reads GAGVSQTPSNKVTEKGKYVELRCDPISGHTALYWYRQSLGQGPEFLIYFQGTGAADDSGLPNDRFFAVRPEGSVSTLKIQRTERGDSAVYLCASSPRNTGELFFGEGSRLTVL.

CDR3 DNA: TGTGCCAGCAGGGACCGCCAGGGGTCCCCCTACGAGCAGTACTTC. It is translated as CASRDRQGSPYEQYF. This chain links TRBV5-6 with TRBJ2-7; TRBD1 might be the D (6 bases). The germline CDR1 and CDR2 sequences are SGHDT and YYEEEE. This CDR3 contains 15 residues. Trimming left V 5 bases short and J 2 bases short, with 17 bases between.

The chain is built from TRBV7-6 and TRBJ2-1, with 7 positions matching TRBD1. The germline gives CDR1 SGHVS, CDR2 FNYEAQ. V shed 5 bases and J 7 bases; nucleotides not matched to a gene: 2. The length of the CDR3 is 12 residues. The CDR3 nucleotides are TGTGCCAGCAGCCCAGGGGGTAATGAGCAGTTCTTC. Its translation is CASSPGGNEQFF.

The V call is TRBV7-2, the J call TRBJ2-7; 10 bases fit TRBD2. Germline CDR1 and CDR2: SGHTA and FQGNSA. V was pared by 0 bases and J by 4 bases, with 6 bases of the junction left unmatched. The CDR3 runs to 16 residues. The CDR3 loop reads CASSLAASGGLYEQYF. The CDR3 DNA reads as TGTGCCAGCAGCTTAGCGGCTAGCGGGGGTTTATACGAGCAGTACTTC.

The V gene is TRBV27, the J gene TRBJ2-5, with D maybe TRBD1 (6 bases). The germline CDR1 and CDR2 sequences are MNHEY and SMNVEV (reference sequence). V lost 4 bases and J lost 5, with 17 bases in between. CDR3 length: 15 amino acids. CDR3 loop: CASSYTYRAGETQYF. CDR3 nucleotide sequence: TGTGCCAGCAGTTACACCTACAGGGCCGGGGAGACCCAGTACTTC.

The V call is TRBV5-1, the J call TRBJ1-4; 7 bases align to TRBD1. Trimming at V came to 6 bases and at J to 7 bases, leaving 12 bases not matched to a gene. Germline CDR1 SGHRS, CDR2 YFSETQ. The CDR3 is 15 residues long. CDR3 protein: CASKGAGQGPEKLFF. Here the CDR3 DNA reads TGCGCCAGCAAGGGGGCCGGGCAGGGACCTGAAAAACTGTTTTTT.

V is TRBV2 and J is TRBJ2-7, with TRBD2 matching over 13 bases. The CDR3 totals 15 residues. The germline CDR1 and CDR2 sequences are SNHLY and FYNNEI. V lost 4 bases, J lost 3 bases, and 3 bases stayed unmatched. CDR3 DNA sequence: TGTGCCAGCAGTGTGACTAGCGGGGGGATCTACGAGCAGTACTTC. Its translation: CASSVTSGGIYEQYF.

This sequence joins TRBV5-1 and TRBJ1-1, with D possibly TRBD1 on 5 matching bases. The CDR3 runs 15 residues. Germline CDR1 and CDR2: SGHRS and YFSETQ. V was shortened by 0 bases and J by 3 bases, with 12 bases between the two germline ends. CDR3 DNA sequence: TGCGCCAGCAGCTTGGAGTCTCTAGGGGACACTGAAGCTTTCTTT. This sequence encodes CASSLESLGDTEAFF. The whole variable domain, filled in from reference TRBV5-1 and TRBJ1-1, reads KAGVTQTPRYLIKTRGQQVTLSCSPISGHRSVSWYQQTPGQGLQFLFEYFSETQRNKGNFPGRFSGRQFSNSRSEMNVSTLELGDSALYLCASSLESLGDTEAFFGQGTRLTVV.

CDR3 DNA: TGTGCCAGCAGTTCCCCTCTGGCAGGATTGAACACTGAAGCTTTCTTT. Translating it yields CASSSPLAGLNTEAFF. The V gene is TRBV27, the J gene TRBJ1-1; D gene unclear. The germline CDR1 and CDR2 sequences are MNHEY and SMNVEV (reference sequence). The CDR3 runs 16 residues. Trimming cost V 4 bases and J 0 bases, with 15 bases left between them.

The chain links TRBV10-3 to TRBJ2-7; 8 bases match TRBD1. V was pared by 6 bases and J by 5 bases, with 15 bases of the junction left unmatched. Looked up from germline, CDR1 is ENHRY and CDR2 is SYGVKD. CDR3 length: 16 residues. CDR3: CAISSYGQGYWHEQYF. The CDR3 nucleotides read TGTGCCATCAGCTCGTACGGACAGGGCTATTGGCACGAGCAGTACTTC.

V is TRBV5-4 and J is TRBJ1-1; TRBD1 is a possible D gene (6 bases). The V end lost 1 base, the J end lost 5 bases, and 12 bases lay between the germline ends. The CDR3 is 14 residues long. Germline CDR1 and CDR2: SGHNT and YYREEE (reference sequence). CDR3 bases: TGTGCCAGCAGCTTGTTGGGTAGGGGGACTGAAGCTTTCTTT. This sequence encodes CASSLLGRGTEAFF.

The V and J genes are TRBV4-1 and TRBJ1-2; 8 bases map to TRBD1. CDR3 length equals 16 residues. CDR1 and CDR2 (germline): MGHRA, YSYEKL. With 5 bases clipped from V and 4 bases from J, the junction kept 12 bases outside the gene matches. The CDR3 protein is CASSSRTGTGGYGYTF. The DNA for the CDR3 is TGCGCCAGCAGCTCCCGAACCGGGACAGGAGGCTATGGCTACACCTTC.

The J gene is TRBJ2-5, the V gene TRBV6-1; 8 positions agree with TRBD1. The CDR3 loop spans 15 amino acids. V lost 4 bases, J lost 2 bases, and 6 bases stayed unmatched. CDR1 is MNHNS and CDR2 is SASEGT in the germline V gene. The chain's CDR3 is CASSGRDRLQETQYF. The CDR3 nucleotides are TGTGCCAGCAGTGGTAGGGACAGGCTACAAGAGACCCAGTACTTC.

This clone turned up a few times. The CDR3 DNA is TGTGCCAGTCGGGGAGGGTGGGGAAACAATGAGCAGTTCTTC. This gives the protein CASRGGWGNNEQFF. The chain has TRBV7-8 and TRBJ2-1; 7 bases align to TRBD2. CDR3 length equals 14 residues. Trimming took 9 bases from V and 5 from J; bases not matched to a gene: 10. Germline loops: CDR1 SGHVS, CDR2 FQNEAQ.